This T cell receptor beta chain stems from a study of early T cells in non-severe SARS-CoV-2 infection. Overall study context: Chains were unpaired, as sequencing was done on bulk RNA from unsorted whole blood. General observations from the study: Matching against VDJdb likely underestimated virus-specific expansions, favoring anti-spike CD8.

Unique molecular identifiers were added to individual cDNA molecules. MiXCR was run by TCRdb on the 5' RACE reads, yielding one entry per CDR3 protein. Of about 22,000 distinct CDR3 sequences listed, 3.6% were seen once; the top ten hold around 5.4%. This clonotype showed up many times. The antigen is unknown. The V and J ends lost 8 bases and 0 bases respectively, with 17 bases between them. This CDR3 comprises 16 residues. Per the germline V gene, CDR1 is SEHNR and CDR2 is FQNEAQ (reference sequence). The source is an adult who was a healthcare worker with PCR-confirmed SARS-CoV-2 infection or an uninfected control (not recorded which). The rearrangement joins TRBV7-9 to TRBJ1-3; no firm D call. Source material: whole blood. The CDR3 region is CASSAGRMHSGNTIYF. CDR3 in DNA: TGTGCCAGCTCCGCCGGGAGAATGCACTCTGGAAACACCATATATTTT.